This T cell receptor beta chain was found in a study of T cell changes during pregnancy in multiple sclerosis. Data came from immunoSEQ multiplex PCR; TCRdb stores just in-frame clones and leaves some out. The sample holds about 36,000 clones, about 90% seen once. This clone was recorded only once. The V gene end was trimmed by 3 bases and the J gene end by 1 base; junction bases not matched to a gene: 12. From germline, CDR1 is SGHRS and CDR2 YFSETQ. This CDR3 contains 20 residues. This clonotype originated in a female donor with multiple sclerosis, enrolled in a pregnancy study. This specimen was CD4+ T cells from peripheral blood mononuclear cells, taken after pregnancy. The chain recombines TRBV5-1 with TRBJ2-6, with 11 bases identical to TRBD2. CDR3 sequence: CASSSRGSGRAGSGANVLTF. CDR3 nucleotide sequence: TGCGCCAGCAGCTCCCGGGGTAGCGGGAGGGCCGGGTCTGGGGCCAACGTCCTGACTTTC.